This note documents a single T cell receptor (beta chain) sequence. Its antigen is currently unknown. The data were taken from a study of cytomegalovirus exposure and HLA in healthy donors. Overall study: Drawn from HLA-typed donors, approximately 85 million unique TCRs were held in an early data release. Study-level points and caveats: A likely sequencing artifact accounted for one observed cluster of highly shared sequence variants.

The study ran its PCR with 60 Vbeta and 13 Jbeta primers. TCRdb's table, derived via immunoSEQ multiplex PCR, lists solely in-frame clones and lacks some. This table holds approximately 180,000 clones, 80% found once. V shed 5 bases and J shed 10 bases, with 5 bases lying between them. The germline CDR1 and CDR2 sequences are MGHRA and YSYEKL. The CDR3 has 10 amino acids. Sequenced sample: PBMCs. The chain uses TRBV4-1 and TRBJ1-4; D is unresolved. The receptor was isolated from a man aged 25 to 40 in good health and CMV-seropositive. The CDR3: CASSSGKLFF. As DNA, the CDR3 is TGCGCCAGCAGCTCCGGAAAACTGTTTTTT.